This TCR beta chain is drawn from a study of tissue T cells after allogeneic stem cell transplantation. V was pared by 1 base and J by 0 bases, with 7 bases between. The CDR3 runs to 15 residues. CDR1 is KGHPV, CDR2 FQNQEV, per germline (reference sequence). This clone has only a few counts. Genes and germline come from the mouse. The read stops 1 residue short of the end of the CDR3; the missing end is completed from the germline J gene. Time point of the sample: mouse harvest day 14 after allogeneic transplant. The graft held 10^6 splenic CD5+ T cells and 10^7 T-cell-depleted bone marrow cells. Data came from immunoSEQ multiplex PCR; TCRdb stores just in-frame clones and leaves some out. The profile shows 1,500 to 2,000 clones, 40% to 60% of them singletons.

This sequence originates from a female BALB/c mouse given C57BL/6 T cells with graft-versus-host disease after an allogeneic hematopoietic cell transplant. The chain couples TRBV26 to TRBJ1-3; D gene ambiguous. The sample consisted of lymph node tissue. The CDR3 is CASSLFRDSGNTLYF. CDR3 DNA, as far as it was read: TGTGCCAGCAGTCTGTTTAGGGATTCTGGAAATACGCTCTAT.